This T cell receptor beta chain comes out of a study of shared clonotypes between healthy human individuals. As for this clone: The antigen remains undetermined.

Unmatched junction bases numbered 3, after V lost 0 bases and J lost 5 bases. This CDR3 spans 15 amino acids. CDR1 is MGHRA, CDR2 YSYEKL, per germline. The naive CD8 population came from CD45RO-negative cells selected for CCR7, without terminally differentiated effector memory CD45RA+ cells. Assay used: immunoSEQ multiplex PCR; TCRdb lists only in-frame clones, some missing. The sample holds around 550,000 clones; 95% are singletons and the top ten take over 0.09%. Study outcomes and limitations: Roughly 5% of naive CD4 clonotypes were common to a few donors. It was only blood that was sampled, and tissue repertoires likely differ. Shared clonotypes across all four donors exceeded non-shared ones in generation probability.

The chain is built from TRBV4-1 and TRBJ2-2; TRBD2 matches at 7 bases. This clonotype originated in a woman aged 30 to 39 in good health. Sequenced material: naive CD8+ T cells sorted from blood. CDR3 protein: CASSQEGGSTGELFF. The CDR3 DNA reads TGCGCCAGCAGCCAAGAAGGCGGGAGTACCGGGGAGCTGTTTTTT.